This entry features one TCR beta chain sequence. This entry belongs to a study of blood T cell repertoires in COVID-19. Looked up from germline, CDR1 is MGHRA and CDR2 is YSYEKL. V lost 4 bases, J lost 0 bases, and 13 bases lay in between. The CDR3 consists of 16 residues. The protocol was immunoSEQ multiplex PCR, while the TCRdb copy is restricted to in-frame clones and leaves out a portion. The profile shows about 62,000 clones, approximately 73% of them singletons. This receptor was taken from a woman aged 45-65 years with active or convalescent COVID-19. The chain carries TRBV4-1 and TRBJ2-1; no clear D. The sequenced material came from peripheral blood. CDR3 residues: CASSPRIALSYNEQFF. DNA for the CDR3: TGCGCCAGCAGCCCGCGAATAGCACTCTCCTACAATGAGCAGTTCTTC.